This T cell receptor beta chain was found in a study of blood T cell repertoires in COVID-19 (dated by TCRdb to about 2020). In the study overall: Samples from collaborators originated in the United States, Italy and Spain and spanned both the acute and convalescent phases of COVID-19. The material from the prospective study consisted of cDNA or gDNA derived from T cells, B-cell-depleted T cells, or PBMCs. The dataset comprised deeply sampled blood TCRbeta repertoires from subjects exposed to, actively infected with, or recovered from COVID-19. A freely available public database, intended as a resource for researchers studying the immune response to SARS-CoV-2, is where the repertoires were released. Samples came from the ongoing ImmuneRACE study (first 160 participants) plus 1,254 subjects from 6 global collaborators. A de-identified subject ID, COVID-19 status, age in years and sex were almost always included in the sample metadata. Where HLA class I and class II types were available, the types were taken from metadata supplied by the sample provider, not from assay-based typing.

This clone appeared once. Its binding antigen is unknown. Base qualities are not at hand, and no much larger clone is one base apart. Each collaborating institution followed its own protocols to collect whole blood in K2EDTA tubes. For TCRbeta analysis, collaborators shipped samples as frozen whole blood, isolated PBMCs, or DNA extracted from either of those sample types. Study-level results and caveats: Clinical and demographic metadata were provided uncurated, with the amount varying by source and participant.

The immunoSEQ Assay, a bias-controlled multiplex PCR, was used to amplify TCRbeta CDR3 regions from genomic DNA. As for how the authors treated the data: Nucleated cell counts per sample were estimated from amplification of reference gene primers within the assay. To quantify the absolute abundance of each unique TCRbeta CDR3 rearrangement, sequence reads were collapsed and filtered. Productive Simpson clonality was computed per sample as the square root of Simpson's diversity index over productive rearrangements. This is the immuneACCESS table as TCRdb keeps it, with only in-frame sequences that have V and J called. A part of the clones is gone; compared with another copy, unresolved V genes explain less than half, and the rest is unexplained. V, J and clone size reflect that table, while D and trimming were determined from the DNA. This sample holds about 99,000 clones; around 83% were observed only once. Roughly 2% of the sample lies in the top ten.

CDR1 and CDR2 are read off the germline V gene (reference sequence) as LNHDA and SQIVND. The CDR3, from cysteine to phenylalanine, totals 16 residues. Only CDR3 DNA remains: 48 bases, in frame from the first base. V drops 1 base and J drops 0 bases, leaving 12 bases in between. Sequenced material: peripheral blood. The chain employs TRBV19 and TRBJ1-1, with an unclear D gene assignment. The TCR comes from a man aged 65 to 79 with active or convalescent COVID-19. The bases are TGTGCCAGTAGTATAGTCGGAGGAGATGTGAACACTGAAGCTTTCTTT. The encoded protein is CASSIVGGDVNTEAFF.